A selection of T cell receptor beta chains follows, all from one sample in a study of blood T cell repertoires in COVID-19. Some clones are missing from TCRdb's copy, which holds only in-frame ones; the method was immunoSEQ multiplex PCR. This table holds under 200,000 clones, more than 85% found once. The sequencing input was peripheral blood. The receptors originated from a woman of 80 years or more with COVID-19, enrolled during active disease. The CDR3 runs from the conserved cysteine through the conserved F or W.

TRBJ2-7,TRBV7-2,CASSLGYFSVSSYEQYF
TRBJ2-2,TRBV5-6,CASSFPSNTGELFF
TRBJ2-7,TRBV4-3,CASSQTGLSGEQYF
TRBJ2-2,TRBV12-2,CASRPEGARRELFF
TRBJ1-1,TRBV29-1,CSATPVRNTEAFF
TRBJ1-5,TRBV6-2/TRBV6-3,CASSSTVANQPQHF
TRBJ1-1,TRBV28,CASSVRQLLGTEAFF
TRBJ1-2,TRBV7-8,CASSLGGAWGYTF
TRBJ2-7,TRBV7-2,CASSPGASGSPKQYF
TRBJ1-1,TRBV3-1/TRBV3-2,CASSQAGGFTEAFF
TRBJ1-5,TRBV7-6,CASTRGGARSNQPQHF
TRBJ2-2,TRBV4-2,CASSSPGTGSGELFF
TRBJ2-2,TRBV3-1/TRBV3-2,CASSQTGTSVTGELFF
TRBJ1-5,TRBV6-5,CASSYDLQGEQHF
TRBJ2-5,TRBV6-5,CASSVSGQETQYF
TRBJ2-7,TRBV19,CASSITAGGRSYEQYF
TRBJ2-7,TRBV5-4,CASSLSRDTRSYEQYF
TRBJ2-5,TRBV4-2,CASSQGDRVQETQYF
TRBJ1-3,TRBV27,CASMRSAGNTIYF
TRBJ1-1,TRBV28,CASSLGGGRTEAFF
TRBJ2-1,TRBV20-1,CSASRPSVYSYNEQFF
TRBJ1-2,TRBV7-3,CASSLGGLVGYTF
TRBJ1-1,TRBV30,CAWSATGNTEAFF
TRBJ1-5,TRBV28,CASSPQDRATNQPQHF
TRBJ1-2,TRBV6-2/TRBV6-3,CASSAGTGSGYTF
TRBJ2-3,TRBV10-3,CAISESRGRTDTQYF
TRBJ2-2,TRBV5-1,CASSLSGSGSGPNTGELFF
TRBJ2-7,TRBV15,CATSIIEGYEQYF
TRBJ1-1,TRBV18,CASSPPNFDSNTEAFF
TRBJ2-7,TRBV4-3,CASSQAWTSVFGEQYF
TRBJ1-5,TRBV27,CASALSRGGNQPQHF
TRBJ2-7,TRBV4-2,CASSQGTSRAEQYF
TRBJ2-7,TRBV5-1,CASSLVVGQVREQYF
TRBJ1-5,TRBV21-1,CASSTYPRQGNQPQHF
TRBJ1-6,TRBV2,CASSMERGPSPLHF
TRBJ2-3,TRBV14,CASSQDTGLAATDTQYF
TRBJ2-7,TRBV6-5,CASSYGYRGEQYF
TRBJ2-3,TRBV7-9,CASSSKTSDTQYF
TRBJ2-1,TRBV10-3,CAISVSASGSVNEQFF
TRBJ1-5,TRBV27,CASSPIIGQGNQPQHF
TRBJ1-5,TRBV18,CASSPTEGYRPQHF
TRBJ2-5,TRBV28,CASSTPQLAVLKETQYF
TRBJ2-3,TRBV7-2,CASSLGGLYTDTQYF